What follows are 8 T cell receptor beta chains derived from one specimen sequenced in a study of cytomegalovirus exposure and HLA in healthy donors. Vbeta (60) and Jbeta (13) primers were used in the PCR. TCRdb's copy holds only in-frame clones and misses some; the assay was immunoSEQ multiplex PCR. Altogether 120,000 or so clones are present, 17% being singletons, with the ten largest covering 2.9%. The sequenced material came from PBMCs. These receptors all stem from a female donor in good health and CMV-seropositive.

The sample holds a few counts of this clone. The chain uses TRBV13 and TRBJ2-1; TRBD2 aligns across 13 bases. Germline-derived CDR1 and CDR2 are PRHDT and FYEKMQ (reference sequence). Trimming cost V 7 bases and J 5 bases; bases outside gene matches: 5. The CDR3 is 15 amino acids. This CDR3 is CASTPGLAGNNEQFF. DNA of the CDR3: TGTGCCAGCACACCGGGACTAGCGGGAAACAATGAGCAGTTCTTC.

In this sample, this clone turned up a few times. V gene TRBV9 combines with J gene TRBJ2-5; the match to TRBD2 covers 15 bases. The CDR3 length is 17 residues. The trim removed 3 bases at V and 2 bases at J, leaving 5 bases unmatched. CDR1 and CDR2 from the germline V gene are SGDLS and YYNGEE. The CDR3 bases are TGTGCCAGCAGCGCAGGGACTAGCGGGGGGAGGCAAGAGACCCAGTACTTC. Translating it yields CASSAGTSGGRQETQYF.

This chain joins TRBV27 and TRBJ2-7; maybe TRBD1 (5 bases). Per germline, CDR1 MNHEY and CDR2 SMNVEV (reference sequence). CDR3 length equals 16 residues. V was shortened by 6 bases and J by 3 bases, with 21 bases between the two germline ends. The CDR3 protein is CASSTPGHGGFYEQYF. CDR3 DNA: TGTGCCAGCAGCACTCCCGGACACGGTGGTTTCTACGAGCAGTACTTC.

The gene calls are TRBV6-5 and TRBJ2-5, with a weak D call TRBD2 (5 bases). V lost 6 bases and J 4 bases, leaving 15 bases between the germline ends. Germline CDR1 is MNHEY and CDR2 is SVGAGI. The CDR3 runs 14 residues. The CDR3 coding sequence is TGTGCCAGCAGACCCCCCCGGGCGGGAGAGACCCAGTACTTC. Translation gives CASRPPRAGETQYF.

This clone showed up just a few times. The chain joins TRBV4-1 to TRBJ2-7; D not certain. This CDR3 has 12 residues. Deletions cut 1 base from V and 2 bases from J, with 3 bases between. Germline CDR1 reads MGHRA; CDR2 reads YSYEKL. The CDR3 nucleotides read TGCGCCAGCAGCCAAGTTACCTACGAGCAGTACTTC. Residues: CASSQVTYEQYF.

Comment on this clone: Other DNA sequences within the sample encode an identical CDR3. The rearrangement uses TRBV7-9 and TRBJ2-3, with no clear D. This CDR3 is 12 amino acids long. V was cut by 2 bases and J by 3 bases, with 3 bases left in between. Germline lookup yields CDR1 SEHNR and CDR2 FQNEAQ (reference sequence). CDR3 nucleotides: TGTGCCAGCAGCTTATCGACAGATACGCAGTATTTT. This sequence encodes CASSLSTDTQYF.

The V and J genes are TRBV11-1 and TRBJ1-4; D ambiguous. CDR1 and CDR2 from the germline V gene are SGHAT and FQDESV (reference sequence). Between the trimmed V and J ends, which lost 5 bases and 6 bases, there was a span of 22 bases. The CDR3 is 17 amino acids. The CDR3 loop is CASSDSYAHGSYEKLFF. The CDR3 DNA reads TGTGCCAGCAGCGACTCTTACGCTCACGGGAGTTATGAAAAACTGTTTTTT.

This clone was observed a handful of times. The chain carries TRBV7-9 and TRBJ1-1; no reliable D call. The ends were cut back, 3 bases at V and 3 bases at J, with 11 bases in the middle. This CDR3 comprises 14 residues. The germline V gene encodes CDR1 SEHNR and CDR2 FQNEAQ (reference sequence). This chain's CDR3 is CASSLAYGDTEAFF. Written as DNA, the CDR3 is TGTGCCAGCAGCTTGGCCTACGGGGACACTGAAGCTTTCTTT.